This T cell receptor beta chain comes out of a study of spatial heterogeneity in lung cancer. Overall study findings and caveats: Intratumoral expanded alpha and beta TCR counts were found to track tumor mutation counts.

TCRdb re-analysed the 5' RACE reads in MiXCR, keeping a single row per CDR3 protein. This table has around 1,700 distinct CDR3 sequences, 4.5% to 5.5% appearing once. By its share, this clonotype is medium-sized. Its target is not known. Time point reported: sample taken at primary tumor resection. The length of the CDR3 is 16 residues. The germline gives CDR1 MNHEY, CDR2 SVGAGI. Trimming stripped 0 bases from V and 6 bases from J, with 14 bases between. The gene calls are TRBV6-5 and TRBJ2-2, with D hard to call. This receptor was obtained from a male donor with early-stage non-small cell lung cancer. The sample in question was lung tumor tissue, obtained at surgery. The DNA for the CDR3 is TGTGCCAGCAGTTACTCGCCCTGGTCCCCCGCCGGGGAGCTGTTTTTT. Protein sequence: CASSYSPWSPAGELFF.